This TCR beta chain was recorded in a study of OX40 agonist ivuxolimab in advanced cancers. Study background: As their treatment, patients were administered ivuxolimab, an agonistic anti-OX40 (CD134) antibody.

Germline CDR1 is MNHNS and CDR2 is SASEGT. This CDR3 is 14 amino acids long. V was shortened by 4 bases and J by 8 bases, with 14 bases between the two germline ends. The protocol was immunoSEQ multiplex PCR, while the TCRdb copy is restricted to in-frame clones and leaves out a portion. The data hold 100,000 to 150,000 clones, with around 93% observed a single time. The TCR was taken from an adult with an advanced solid tumor such as melanoma, head and neck, liver or kidney cancer. The sample here was CD4+ or CD8+ T cells sorted from blood, taken in a trial of the OX40 agonist ivuxolimab. This chain joins TRBV6-1 and TRBJ1-4; weak D call: TRBD1 (6 bases). For the CDR3, the DNA is TGTGCCAGCAGTGGATTACAGGGACGGGAAAAACTGTTTTTT. Protein product: CASSGLQGREKLFF.